The present TCR beta chain was sequenced within a study of human thymus T cells. The source of the thymus tissue was resections taken during corrective heart surgery. The ends were cut back, 6 bases at V and 6 bases at J, with 8 bases in the middle. Germline values: CDR1 MNHEY, CDR2 SMNVEV (reference sequence). The CDR3 has 11 residues. Here immunoSEQ multiplex PCR was the method, and the copy in TCRdb shows in-frame clones only, minus some. The data show 100,000 to 150,000 clones, around 94% seen once. The chain recombines TRBV27 with TRBJ1-2; D unclear. This TCR came from a boy younger than two with a congenital heart defect but otherwise immunologically healthy. Sequencing was done on a sample of thymus tissue. The CDR3 DNA sequence: TGTGCCAGCAGGGGGAAGGATGGCTACACCTTC. Amino acids: CASRGKDGYTF.